This TCR beta chain was recovered during a study of blood T cell repertoires in COVID-19. In the study overall: Acute and convalescent COVID-19 samples came from the United States, Italy and Spain. PBMCs, B-cell-depleted T cells, or T cells were the source of the cDNA or gDNA that made up the material.

Sequencing used immunoSEQ multiplex PCR; TCRdb keeps in-frame clones, though not all of them. The top ten clones hold 2.9% of a sample with some 65,000 clones, 80% to 95% of them seen once. Sequenced sample: peripheral blood. This receptor was taken from a man in his sixties or seventies with active COVID-19.

The CDR3 here is CSVSSGGSGYTF. The CDR3, as DNA: TGCAGCGTGTCATCAGGGGGAAGCGGCTACACCTTC. The chain recombines TRBV29-1 with TRBJ1-2, with 7 bases aligning to TRBD1. Germline-derived CDR1 and CDR2 are SQVTM and ANQGSEA. Trimming at V came to 6 bases and at J to 8 bases, leaving 9 bases not matched to a gene. CDR3 length equals 12 residues.